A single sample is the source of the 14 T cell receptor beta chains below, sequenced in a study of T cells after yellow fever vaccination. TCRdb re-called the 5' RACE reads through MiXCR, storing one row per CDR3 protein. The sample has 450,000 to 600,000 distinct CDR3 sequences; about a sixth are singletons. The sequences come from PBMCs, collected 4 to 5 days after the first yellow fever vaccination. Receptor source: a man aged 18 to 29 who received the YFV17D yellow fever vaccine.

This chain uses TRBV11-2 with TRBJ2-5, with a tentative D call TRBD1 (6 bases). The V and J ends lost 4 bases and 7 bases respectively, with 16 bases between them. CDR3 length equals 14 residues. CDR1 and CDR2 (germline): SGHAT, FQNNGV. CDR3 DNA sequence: TGTGCCAGCAGCTCCACCCGAGGCAGGGGGACCCAGTACTTC. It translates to CASSSTRGRGTQYF. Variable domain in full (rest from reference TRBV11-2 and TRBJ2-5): EAGVAQSPRYKIIEKRQSVAFWCNPISGHATLYWYQQILGQGPKLLIQFQNNGVVDDSQLPKDRFSAERLKGVDSTLKIQPAKLEDSAVYLCASSSTRGRGTQYFGPGTRLLVL.

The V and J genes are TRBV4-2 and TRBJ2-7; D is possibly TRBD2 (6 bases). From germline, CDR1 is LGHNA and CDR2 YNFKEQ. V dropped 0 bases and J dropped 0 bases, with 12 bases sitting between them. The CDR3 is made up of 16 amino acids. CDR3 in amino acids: CASSQEWAGGSYEQYF. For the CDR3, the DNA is TGTGCCAGCAGCCAAGAATGGGCCGGGGGCTCCTACGAGCAGTACTTC.

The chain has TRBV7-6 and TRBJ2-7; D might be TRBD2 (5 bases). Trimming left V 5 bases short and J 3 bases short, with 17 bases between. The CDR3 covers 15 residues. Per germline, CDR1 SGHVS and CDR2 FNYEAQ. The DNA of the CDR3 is TGTGCCAGCAGCCTTGAGGGTCTAGGGTACTACGAGCAGTACTTC. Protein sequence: CASSLEGLGYYEQYF.

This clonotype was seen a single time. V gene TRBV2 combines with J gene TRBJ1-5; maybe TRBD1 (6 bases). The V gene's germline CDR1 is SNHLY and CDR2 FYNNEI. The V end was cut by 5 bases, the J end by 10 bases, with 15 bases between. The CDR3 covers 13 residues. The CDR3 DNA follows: TGTGCCAGCAGTCCGGGACAAAGCTCCCCCCAGCATTTT. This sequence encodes CASSPGQSSPQHF.

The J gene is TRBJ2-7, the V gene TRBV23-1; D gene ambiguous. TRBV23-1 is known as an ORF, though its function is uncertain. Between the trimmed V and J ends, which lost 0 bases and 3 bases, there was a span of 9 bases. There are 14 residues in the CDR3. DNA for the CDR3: TGCGCCAGCAGTCAATCGGGCTCAGTCTACGAGCAGTACGTC. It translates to CASSQSGSVYEQYV.

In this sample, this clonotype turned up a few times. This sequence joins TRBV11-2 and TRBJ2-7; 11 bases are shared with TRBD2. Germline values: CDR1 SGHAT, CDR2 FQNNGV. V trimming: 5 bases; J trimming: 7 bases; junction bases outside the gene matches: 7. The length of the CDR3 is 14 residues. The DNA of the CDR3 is TGTGCCAGCAGCGGTAGCGGGGGGGGCTCTGAGCAGTACTTC. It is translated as CASSGSGGGSEQYF.

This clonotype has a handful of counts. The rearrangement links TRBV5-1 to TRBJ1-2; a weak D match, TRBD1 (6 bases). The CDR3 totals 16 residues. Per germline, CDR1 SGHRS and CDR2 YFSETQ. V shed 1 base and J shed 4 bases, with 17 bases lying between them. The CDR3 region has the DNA TGCGCCAGCAGCTTGAGTTCGGGGGCGCGGATCTATGGCTACACCTTC. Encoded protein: CASSLSSGARIYGYTF.

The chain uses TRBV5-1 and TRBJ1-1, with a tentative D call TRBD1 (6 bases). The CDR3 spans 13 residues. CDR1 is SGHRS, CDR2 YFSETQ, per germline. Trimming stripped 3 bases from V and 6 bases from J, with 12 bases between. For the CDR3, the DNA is TGCGCCAGCAGCTCGGGGGGGGGGCCTGAAGCTTTCTTT. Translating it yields CASSSGGGPEAFF.

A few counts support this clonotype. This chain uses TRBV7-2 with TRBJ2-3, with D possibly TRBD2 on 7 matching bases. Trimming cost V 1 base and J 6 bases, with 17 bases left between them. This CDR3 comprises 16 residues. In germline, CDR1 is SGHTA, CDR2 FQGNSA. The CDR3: CASSLGWGGQSDTQYF. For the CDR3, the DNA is TGTGCCAGCAGCTTAGGGTGGGGGGGCCAGTCCGATACGCAGTATTTT.

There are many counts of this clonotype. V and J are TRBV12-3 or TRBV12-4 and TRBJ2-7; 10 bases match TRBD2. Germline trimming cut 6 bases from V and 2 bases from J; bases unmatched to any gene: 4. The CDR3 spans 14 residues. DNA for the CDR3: TGTGCCAGCAGCTATCTAGCGGGGGCCTACGAGCAGTACTTC. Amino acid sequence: CASSYLAGAYEQYF.

The CDR3 loop reads CASSLYLRGVNEQYF. The CDR3 nucleotides read TGTGCCAGCAGTTTATACTTGCGGGGGGTCAACGAGCAGTACTTC. The rearrangement uses TRBV12-3 or TRBV12-4 and TRBJ2-7; 8 bases match TRBD2. CDR3 length: 15 residues. Trimming removed 2 bases from V and 5 bases from J; junction bases left unmatched: 8.

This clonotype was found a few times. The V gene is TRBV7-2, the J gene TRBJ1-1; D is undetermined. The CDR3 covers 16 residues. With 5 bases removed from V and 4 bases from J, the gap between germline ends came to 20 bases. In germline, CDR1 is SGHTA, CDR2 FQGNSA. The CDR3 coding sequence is TGTGCCAGCAGCCACTTAGATCTTGGTAAAGGCACTGAAGCTTTCTTT. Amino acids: CASSHLDLGKGTEAFF.

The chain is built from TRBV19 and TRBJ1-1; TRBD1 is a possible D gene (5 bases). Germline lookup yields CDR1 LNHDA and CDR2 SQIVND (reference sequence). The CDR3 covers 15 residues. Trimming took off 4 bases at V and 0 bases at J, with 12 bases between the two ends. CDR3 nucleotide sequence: TGTGCCAGTAGTACCCGACAGAGGGTGAACACTGAAGCTTTCTTT. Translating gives CASSTRQRVNTEAFF.

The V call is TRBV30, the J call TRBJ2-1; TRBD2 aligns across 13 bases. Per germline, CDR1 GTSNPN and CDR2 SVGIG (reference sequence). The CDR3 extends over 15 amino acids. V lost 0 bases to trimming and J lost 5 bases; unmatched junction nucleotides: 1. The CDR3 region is CAWSVGTSGDNEQFF. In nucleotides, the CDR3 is TGTGCCTGGAGTGTCGGGACTAGCGGGGACAATGAGCAGTTCTTC.